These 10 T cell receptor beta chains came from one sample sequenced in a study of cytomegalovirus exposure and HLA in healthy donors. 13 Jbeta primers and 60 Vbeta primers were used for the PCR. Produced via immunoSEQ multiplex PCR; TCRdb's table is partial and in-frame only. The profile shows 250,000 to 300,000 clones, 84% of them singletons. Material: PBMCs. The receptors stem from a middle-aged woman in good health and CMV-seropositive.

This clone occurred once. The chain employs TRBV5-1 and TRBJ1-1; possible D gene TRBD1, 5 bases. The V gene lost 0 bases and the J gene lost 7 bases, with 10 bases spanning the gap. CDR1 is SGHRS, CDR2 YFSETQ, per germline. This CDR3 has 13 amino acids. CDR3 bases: TGCGCCAGCAGCTTGGGACAGATAAATGAAGCTTTCTTT. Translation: CASSLGQINEAFF.

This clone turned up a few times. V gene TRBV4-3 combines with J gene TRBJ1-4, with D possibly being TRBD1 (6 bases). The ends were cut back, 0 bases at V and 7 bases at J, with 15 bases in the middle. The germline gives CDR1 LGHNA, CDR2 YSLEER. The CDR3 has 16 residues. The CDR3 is CASSQDWGGSGEKLFF. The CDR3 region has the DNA TGCGCCAGCAGCCAAGATTGGGGGGGCTCAGGTGAAAAACTGTTTTTT.

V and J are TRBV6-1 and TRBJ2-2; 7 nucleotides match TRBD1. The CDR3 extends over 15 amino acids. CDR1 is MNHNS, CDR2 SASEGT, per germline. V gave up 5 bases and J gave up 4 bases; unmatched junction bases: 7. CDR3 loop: CASSFDRVGTGELFF. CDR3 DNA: TGTGCCAGCAGTTTCGACAGGGTGGGCACCGGGGAGCTGTTTTTT.

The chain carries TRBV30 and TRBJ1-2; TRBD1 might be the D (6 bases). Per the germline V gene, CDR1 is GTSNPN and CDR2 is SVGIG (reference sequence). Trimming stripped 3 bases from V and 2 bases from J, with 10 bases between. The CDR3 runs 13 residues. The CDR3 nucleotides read TGTGCCTGGAGCGTCGGACAGAACTATGGCTACACCTTC. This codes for CAWSVGQNYGYTF.

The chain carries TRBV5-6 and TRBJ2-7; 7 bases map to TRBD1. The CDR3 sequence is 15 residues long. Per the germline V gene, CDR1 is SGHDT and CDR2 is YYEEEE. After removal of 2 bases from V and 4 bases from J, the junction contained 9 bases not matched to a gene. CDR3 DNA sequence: TGTGCCAGCAGCTTCGGGGACAGAAAACTGTACGAGCAGTACTTC. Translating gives CASSFGDRKLYEQYF.

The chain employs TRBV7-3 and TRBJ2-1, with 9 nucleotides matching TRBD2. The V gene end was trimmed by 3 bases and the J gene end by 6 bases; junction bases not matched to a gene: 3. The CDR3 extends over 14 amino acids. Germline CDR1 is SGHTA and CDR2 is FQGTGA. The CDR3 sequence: CASSLGLALNEQFF. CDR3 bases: TGTGCCAGCAGCTTGGGACTAGCCCTCAATGAGCAGTTCTTC. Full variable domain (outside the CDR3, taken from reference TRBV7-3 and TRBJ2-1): GAGVSQTPSNKVTEKGKYVELRCDPISGHTALYWYRQSLGQGPEFLIYFQGTGAADDSGLPNDRFFAVRPEGSVSTLKIQRTERGDSAVYLCASSLGLALNEQFFGPGTRLTVL.

In DNA form, the CDR3 reads TGTGCCTGGATTTATAGCGGGAGTGAGACCCAGTACTTC. Encoded protein: CAWIYSGSETQYF. This chain links TRBV30 with TRBJ2-5, with 9 bases fitting TRBD2. The CDR3 totals 13 residues. Germline loops: CDR1 GTSNPN, CDR2 SVGIG (reference sequence). The ends lost 4 bases at V and 5 bases at J; junction bases unmatched: 5.

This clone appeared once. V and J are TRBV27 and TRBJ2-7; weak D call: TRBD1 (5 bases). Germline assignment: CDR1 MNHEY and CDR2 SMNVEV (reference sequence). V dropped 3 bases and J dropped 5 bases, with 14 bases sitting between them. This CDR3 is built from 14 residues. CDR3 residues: CASSFLSQGNEQYF. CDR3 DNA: TGTGCCAGCAGTTTCCTCAGCCAGGGCAACGAGCAGTACTTC.

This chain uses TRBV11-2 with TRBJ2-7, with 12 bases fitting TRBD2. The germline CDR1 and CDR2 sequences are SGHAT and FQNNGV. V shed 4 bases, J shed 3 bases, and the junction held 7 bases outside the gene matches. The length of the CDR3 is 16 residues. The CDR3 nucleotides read TGTGCCAGCAGCTCGGGACTAGCGGGCGGATTCTACGAGCAGTACTTC. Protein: CASSSGLAGGFYEQYF.

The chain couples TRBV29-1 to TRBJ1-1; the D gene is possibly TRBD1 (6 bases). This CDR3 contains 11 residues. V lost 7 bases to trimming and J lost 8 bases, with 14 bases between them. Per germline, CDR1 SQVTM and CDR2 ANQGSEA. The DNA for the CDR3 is TGCAGCGGGCAGGGGTCTTCAGAAGCTTTCTTT. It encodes CSGQGSSEAFF.